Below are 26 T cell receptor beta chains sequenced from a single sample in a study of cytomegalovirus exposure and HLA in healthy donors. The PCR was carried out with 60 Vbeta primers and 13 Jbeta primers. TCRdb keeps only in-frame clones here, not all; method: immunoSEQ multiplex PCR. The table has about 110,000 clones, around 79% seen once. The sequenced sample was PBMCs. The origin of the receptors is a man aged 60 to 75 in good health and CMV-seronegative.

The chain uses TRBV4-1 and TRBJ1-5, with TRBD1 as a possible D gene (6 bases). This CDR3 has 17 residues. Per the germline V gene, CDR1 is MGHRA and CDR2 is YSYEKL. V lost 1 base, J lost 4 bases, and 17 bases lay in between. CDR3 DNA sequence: TGCGCCAGCAGCCAAGGGTACGGGGGGGCAAGGAATCAGCCCCAGCATTTT. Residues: CASSQGYGGARNQPQHF.

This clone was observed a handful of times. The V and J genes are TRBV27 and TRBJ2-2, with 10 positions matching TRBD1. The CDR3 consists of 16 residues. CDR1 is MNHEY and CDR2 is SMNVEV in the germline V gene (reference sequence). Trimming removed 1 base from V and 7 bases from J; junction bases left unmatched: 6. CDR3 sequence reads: CASSLWGQGNIGELFF. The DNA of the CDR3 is TGTGCCAGCAGTTTATGGGGACAGGGGAATATCGGGGAGCTGTTTTTT.

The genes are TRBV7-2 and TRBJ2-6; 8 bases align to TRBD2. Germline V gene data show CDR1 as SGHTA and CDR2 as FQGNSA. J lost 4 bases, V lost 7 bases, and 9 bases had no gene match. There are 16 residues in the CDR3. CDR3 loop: CASNYGGASGANVLTF. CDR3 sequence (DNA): TGTGCCAGCAACTACGGGGGGGCCTCAGGGGCCAACGTCCTGACTTTC.

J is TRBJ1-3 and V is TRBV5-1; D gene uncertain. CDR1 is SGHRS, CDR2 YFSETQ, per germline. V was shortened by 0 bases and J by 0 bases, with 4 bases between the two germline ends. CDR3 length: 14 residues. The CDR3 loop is CASSLGSSGNTIYF. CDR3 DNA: TGCGCCAGCAGCTTGGGGAGCTCTGGAAACACCATATATTTT. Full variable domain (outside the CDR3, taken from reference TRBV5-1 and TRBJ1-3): KAGVTQTPRYLIKTRGQQVTLSCSPISGHRSVSWYQQTPGQGLQFLFEYFSETQRNKGNFPGRFSGRQFSNSRSEMNVSTLELGDSALYLCASSLGSSGNTIYFGEGSWLTVV.

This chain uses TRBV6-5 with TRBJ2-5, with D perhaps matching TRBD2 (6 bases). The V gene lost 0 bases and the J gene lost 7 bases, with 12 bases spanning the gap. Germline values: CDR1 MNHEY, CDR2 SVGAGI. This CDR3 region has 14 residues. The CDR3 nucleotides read TGTGCCAGCAGTTACTCCCAGGGAGCGGGGACCCAGTACTTC. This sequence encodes CASSYSQGAGTQYF.

Here the CDR3 reads CASSTGTGASYEQYV. In DNA form, the CDR3 reads TGTGCCAGCAGCACCGGGACAGGGGCCTCCTACGAGCAGTACGTC. The genes are TRBV5-5 and TRBJ2-7; 10 bases fit TRBD1. Germline assignment: CDR1 SGHKS and CDR2 YYEKEE (reference sequence). The CDR3 covers 15 residues. The V segment lost 4 bases and the J segment 0 bases; nucleotides outside the gene matches: 4.

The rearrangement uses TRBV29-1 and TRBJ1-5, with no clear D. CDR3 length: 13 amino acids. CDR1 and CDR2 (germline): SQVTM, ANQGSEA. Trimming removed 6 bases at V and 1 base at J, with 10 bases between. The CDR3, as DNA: TGCAGCGTACCAATCGGGAGCAATCAGCCCCAGCATTTT. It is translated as CSVPIGSNQPQHF. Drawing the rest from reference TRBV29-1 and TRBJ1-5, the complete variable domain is SAVISQKPSRDICQRGTSLTIQCQVDSQVTMMFWYRQQPGQSLTLIATANQGSEATYESGFVIDKFPISRPNLTFSTLTVSNMSPEDSSIYLCSVPIGSNQPQHFGDGTRLSIL.

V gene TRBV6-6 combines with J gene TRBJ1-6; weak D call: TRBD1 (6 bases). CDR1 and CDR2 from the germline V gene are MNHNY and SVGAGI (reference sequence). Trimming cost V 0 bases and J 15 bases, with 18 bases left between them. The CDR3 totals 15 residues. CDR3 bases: TGTGCCAGCAGTTACTCGATACAGGGAATATTGCTCCTCCACTTT. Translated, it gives CASSYSIQGILLLHF.

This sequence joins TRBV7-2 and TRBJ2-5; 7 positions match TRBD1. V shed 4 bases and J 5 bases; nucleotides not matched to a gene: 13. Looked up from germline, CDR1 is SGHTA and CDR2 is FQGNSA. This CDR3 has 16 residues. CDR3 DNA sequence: TGTGCCAGCAGCTACCGACAGGGTGGATTGTTGGAGACCCAGTACTTC. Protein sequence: CASSYRQGGLLETQYF.

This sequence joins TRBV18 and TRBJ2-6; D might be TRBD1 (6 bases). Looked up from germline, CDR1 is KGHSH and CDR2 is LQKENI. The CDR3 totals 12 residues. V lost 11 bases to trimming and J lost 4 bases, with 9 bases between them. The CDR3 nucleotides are TGTGCCGGCAGGGGCGGGGCCAACGTCCTGACTTTC. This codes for CAGRGGANVLTF.

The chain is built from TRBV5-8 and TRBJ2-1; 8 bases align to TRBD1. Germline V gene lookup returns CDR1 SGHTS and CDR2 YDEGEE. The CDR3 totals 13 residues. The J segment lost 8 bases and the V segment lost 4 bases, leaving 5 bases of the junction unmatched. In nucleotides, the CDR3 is TGTGCCAGCAGCCCAGACAGGGGCCATGAGCAGTTCTTC. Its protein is CASSPDRGHEQFF.

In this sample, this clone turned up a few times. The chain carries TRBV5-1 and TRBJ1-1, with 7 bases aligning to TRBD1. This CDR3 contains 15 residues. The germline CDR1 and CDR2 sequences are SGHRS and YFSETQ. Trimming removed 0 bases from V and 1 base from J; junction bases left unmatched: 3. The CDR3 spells CASSLEAGGNTEAFF. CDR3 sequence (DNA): TGCGCCAGCAGCTTGGAGGCAGGGGGGAACACTGAAGCTTTCTTT.

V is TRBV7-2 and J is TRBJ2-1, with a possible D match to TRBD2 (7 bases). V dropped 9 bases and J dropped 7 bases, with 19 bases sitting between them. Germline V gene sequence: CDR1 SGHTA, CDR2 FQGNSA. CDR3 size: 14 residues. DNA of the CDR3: TGTGCCAGTCAGGCGGCGGGGGCCCTTAATGAGCAGTTCTTC. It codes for CASQAAGALNEQFF.

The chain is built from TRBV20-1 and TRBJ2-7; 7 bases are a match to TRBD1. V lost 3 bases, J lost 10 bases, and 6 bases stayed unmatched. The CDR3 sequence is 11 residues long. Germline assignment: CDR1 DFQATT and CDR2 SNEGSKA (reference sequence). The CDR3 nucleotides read TGCAGTGCTAGTCAGGGGGTTTTACAGTACGTC. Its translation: CSASQGVLQYV.

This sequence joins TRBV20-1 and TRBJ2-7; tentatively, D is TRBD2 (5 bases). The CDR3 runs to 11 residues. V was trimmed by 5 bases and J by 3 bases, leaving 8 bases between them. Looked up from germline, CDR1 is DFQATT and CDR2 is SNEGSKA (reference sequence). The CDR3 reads CSARSGYEQYF. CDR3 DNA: TGCAGTGCTCGGAGCGGCTACGAGCAGTACTTC.

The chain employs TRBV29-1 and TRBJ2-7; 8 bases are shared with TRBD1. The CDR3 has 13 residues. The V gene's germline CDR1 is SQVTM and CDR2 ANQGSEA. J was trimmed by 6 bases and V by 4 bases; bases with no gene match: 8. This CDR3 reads CSVVRTGSSEQYF. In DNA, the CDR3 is TGCAGCGTTGTAAGGACAGGGTCGTCCGAGCAGTACTTC.

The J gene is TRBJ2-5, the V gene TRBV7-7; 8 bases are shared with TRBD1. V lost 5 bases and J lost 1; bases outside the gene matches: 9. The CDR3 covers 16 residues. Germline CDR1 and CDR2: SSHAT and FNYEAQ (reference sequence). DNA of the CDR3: TGTGCCAGCAGCCAGGGACAGGCCGCATCCCAAGAGACCCAGTACTTC. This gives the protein CASSQGQAASQETQYF.

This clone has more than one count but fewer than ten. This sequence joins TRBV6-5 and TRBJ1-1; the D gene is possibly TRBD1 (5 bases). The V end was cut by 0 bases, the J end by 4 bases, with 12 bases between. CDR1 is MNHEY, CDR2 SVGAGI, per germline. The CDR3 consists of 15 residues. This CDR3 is CASSYSWDGSTEAFF. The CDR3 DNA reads TGTGCCAGCAGTTACTCCTGGGACGGGAGCACTGAAGCTTTCTTT.

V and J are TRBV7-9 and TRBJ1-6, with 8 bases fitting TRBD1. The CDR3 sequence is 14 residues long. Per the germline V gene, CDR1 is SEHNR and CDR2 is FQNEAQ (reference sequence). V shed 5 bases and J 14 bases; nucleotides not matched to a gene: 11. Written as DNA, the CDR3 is TGTGCCAGCAGCCTACGGACAGGGTTTGGAGCCCTCCACTTT. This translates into CASSLRTGFGALHF. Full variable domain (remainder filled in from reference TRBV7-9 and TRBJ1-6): DTGVSQNPRHKITKRGQNVTFRCDPISEHNRLYWYRQTLGQGPEFLTYFQNEAQLEKSRLLSDRFSAERPKGSFSTLEIQRTEQGDSAMYLCASSLRTGFGALHFGNGTRLTVT.

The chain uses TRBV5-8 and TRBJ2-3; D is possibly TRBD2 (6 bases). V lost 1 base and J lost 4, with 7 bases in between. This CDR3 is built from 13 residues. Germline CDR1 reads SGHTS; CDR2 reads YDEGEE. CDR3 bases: TGTGCCAGCAGCTTGTCGGGGGCAGATACGCAGTATTTT. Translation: CASSLSGADTQYF.

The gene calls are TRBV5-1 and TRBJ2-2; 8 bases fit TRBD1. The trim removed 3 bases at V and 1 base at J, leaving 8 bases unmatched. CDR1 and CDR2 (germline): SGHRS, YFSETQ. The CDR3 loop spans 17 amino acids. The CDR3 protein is CASSWPGQVGNTGELFF. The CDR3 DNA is TGCGCCAGCAGCTGGCCGGGACAGGTGGGGAACACCGGGGAGCTGTTTTTT. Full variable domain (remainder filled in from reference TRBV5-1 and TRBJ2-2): KAGVTQTPRYLIKTRGQQVTLSCSPISGHRSVSWYQQTPGQGLQFLFEYFSETQRNKGNFPGRFSGRQFSNSRSEMNVSTLELGDSALYLCASSWPGQVGNTGELFFGEGSRLTVL.

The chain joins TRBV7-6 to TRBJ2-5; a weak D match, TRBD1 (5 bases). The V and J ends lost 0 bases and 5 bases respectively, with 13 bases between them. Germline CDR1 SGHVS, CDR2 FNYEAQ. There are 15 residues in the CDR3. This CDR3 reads CASSLARGRVETQYF. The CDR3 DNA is TGTGCCAGCAGCTTAGCTCGCGGCAGGGTTGAGACCCAGTACTTC.

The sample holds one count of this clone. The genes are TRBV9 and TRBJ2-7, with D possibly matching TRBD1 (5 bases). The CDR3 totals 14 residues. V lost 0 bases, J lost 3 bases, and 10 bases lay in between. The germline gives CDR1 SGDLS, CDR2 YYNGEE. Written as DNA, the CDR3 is TGTGCCAGCAGCGTAGGCCAGGGTCTCTACGAGCAGTACTTC. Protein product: CASSVGQGLYEQYF.

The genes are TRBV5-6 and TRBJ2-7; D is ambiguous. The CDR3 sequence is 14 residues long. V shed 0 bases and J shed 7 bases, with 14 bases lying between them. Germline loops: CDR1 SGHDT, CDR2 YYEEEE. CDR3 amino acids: CASSLDGPDREQYV. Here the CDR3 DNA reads TGTGCCAGCAGCTTGGACGGGCCCGATCGGGAGCAGTACGTC.

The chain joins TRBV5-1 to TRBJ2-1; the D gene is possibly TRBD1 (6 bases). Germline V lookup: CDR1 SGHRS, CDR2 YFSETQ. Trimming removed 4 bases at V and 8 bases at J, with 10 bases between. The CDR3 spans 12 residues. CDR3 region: CASSPQGDEQFF. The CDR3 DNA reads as TGCGCCAGCAGCCCACAGGGCGATGAGCAGTTCTTC.

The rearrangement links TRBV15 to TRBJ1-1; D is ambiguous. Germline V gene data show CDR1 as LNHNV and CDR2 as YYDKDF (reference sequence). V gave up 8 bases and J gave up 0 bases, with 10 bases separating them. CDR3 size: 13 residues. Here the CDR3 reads CATLKNMNTEAFF. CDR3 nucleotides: TGTGCCACCTTAAAGAACATGAACACTGAAGCTTTCTTT.